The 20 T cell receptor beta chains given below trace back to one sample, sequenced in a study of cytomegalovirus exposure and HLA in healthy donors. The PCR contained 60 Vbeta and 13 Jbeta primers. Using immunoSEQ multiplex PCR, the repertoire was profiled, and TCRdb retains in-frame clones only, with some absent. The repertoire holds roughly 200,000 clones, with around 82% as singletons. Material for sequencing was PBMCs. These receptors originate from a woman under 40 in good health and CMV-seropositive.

The CDR3 protein is CASSQDRTTGDEQYF. CDR3 bases: TGCGCCAGCAGCCAAGATAGAACGACAGGGGACGAGCAGTACTTC. The chain has TRBV4-3 and TRBJ2-7; 8 bases are shared with TRBD1. The CDR3 spans 15 residues. The germline CDR1 and CDR2 sequences are LGHNA and YSLEER. V shed 0 bases, J shed 5 bases, and the junction held 6 bases outside the gene matches.

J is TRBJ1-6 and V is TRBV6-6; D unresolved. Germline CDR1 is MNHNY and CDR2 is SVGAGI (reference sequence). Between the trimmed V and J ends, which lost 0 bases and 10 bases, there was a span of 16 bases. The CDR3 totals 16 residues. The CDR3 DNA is TGTGCCAGCAGTTACTCAATGGAAGGAGGAGACTCACCCCTCCACTTT. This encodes CASSYSMEGGDSPLHF.

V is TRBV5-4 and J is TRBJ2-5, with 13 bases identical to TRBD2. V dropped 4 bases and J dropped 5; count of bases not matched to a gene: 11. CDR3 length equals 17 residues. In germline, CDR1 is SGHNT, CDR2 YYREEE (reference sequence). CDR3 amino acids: CASSLGLAGEQPETQYF. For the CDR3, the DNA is TGTGCCAGCAGCCTAGGACTAGCGGGAGAACAGCCGGAGACCCAGTACTTC.

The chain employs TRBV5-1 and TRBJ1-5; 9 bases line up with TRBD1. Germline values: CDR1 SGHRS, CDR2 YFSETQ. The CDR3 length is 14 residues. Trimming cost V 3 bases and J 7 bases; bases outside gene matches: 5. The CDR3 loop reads CASSWGTGSQPQHF. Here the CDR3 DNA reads TGCGCCAGCAGCTGGGGGACAGGGTCACAGCCCCAGCATTTT.

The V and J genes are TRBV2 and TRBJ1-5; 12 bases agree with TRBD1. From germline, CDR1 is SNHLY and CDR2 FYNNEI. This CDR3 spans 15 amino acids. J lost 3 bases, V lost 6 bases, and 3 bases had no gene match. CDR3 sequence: CASSGTGGNNQPQHF. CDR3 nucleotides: TGTGCCAGCAGCGGGACAGGGGGCAACAATCAGCCCCAGCATTTT.

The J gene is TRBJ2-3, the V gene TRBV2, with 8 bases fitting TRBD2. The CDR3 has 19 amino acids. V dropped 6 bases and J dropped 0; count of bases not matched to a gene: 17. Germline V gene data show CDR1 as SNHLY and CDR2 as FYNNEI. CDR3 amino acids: CASSNGRRGAPTSTDTQYF. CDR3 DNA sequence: TGTGCCAGCAGCAACGGAAGGCGGGGGGCGCCAACTAGCACAGATACGCAGTATTTT.

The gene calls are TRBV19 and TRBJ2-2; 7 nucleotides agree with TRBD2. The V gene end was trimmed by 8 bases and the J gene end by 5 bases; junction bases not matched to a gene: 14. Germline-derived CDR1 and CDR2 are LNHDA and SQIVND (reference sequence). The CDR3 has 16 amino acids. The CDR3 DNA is TGTGCCAGTTCTCCCGGGCGGGAGTATGGGACCGGGGAGCTGTTTTTT. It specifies CASSPGREYGTGELFF.

The CDR3 bases are TGCAGTGCTCAGACAAGGGATACGCAGTATTTT. Residues: CSAQTRDTQYF. This chain uses TRBV20-1 with TRBJ2-3; unclear D gene. Per germline, CDR1 DFQATT and CDR2 SNEGSKA (reference sequence). Between the trimmed V and J ends, which lost 5 bases and 6 bases, there was a span of 9 bases. The CDR3 consists of 11 residues.

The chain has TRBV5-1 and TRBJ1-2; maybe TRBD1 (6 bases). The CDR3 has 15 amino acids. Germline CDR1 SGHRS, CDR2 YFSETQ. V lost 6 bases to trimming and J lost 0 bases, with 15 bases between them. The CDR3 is CASNREIGANYGYTF. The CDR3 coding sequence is TGCGCCAGCAACAGGGAGATTGGAGCTAACTATGGCTACACCTTC.

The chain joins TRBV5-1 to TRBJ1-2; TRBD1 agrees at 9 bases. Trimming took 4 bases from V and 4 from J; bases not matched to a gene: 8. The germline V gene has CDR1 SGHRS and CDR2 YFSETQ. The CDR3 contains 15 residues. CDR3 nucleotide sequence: TGCGCCAGCAGCATCTCGACAGGGGGAGGCTATGGCTACACCTTC. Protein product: CASSISTGGGYGYTF.

CDR3 DNA: TGTGCCAGCAGCTTGGGACTAGTGTACACCGGGGAGCTGTTTTTT. It yields the protein CASSLGLVYTGELFF. V is TRBV11-1 and J is TRBJ2-2, with 8 nucleotides matching TRBD2. With 3 bases clipped from V and 3 bases from J, the junction kept 3 bases outside the gene matches. The CDR3 is made up of 15 amino acids. CDR1 is SGHAT and CDR2 is FQDESV in the germline V gene (reference sequence).

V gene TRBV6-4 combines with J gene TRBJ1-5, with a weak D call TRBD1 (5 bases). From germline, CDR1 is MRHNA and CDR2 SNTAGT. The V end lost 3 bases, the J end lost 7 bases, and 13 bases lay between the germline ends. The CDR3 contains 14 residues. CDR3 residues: CASSEGPWGQPQHF. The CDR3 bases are TGTGCCAGCAGTGAAGGGCCTTGGGGCCAGCCCCAGCATTTT.

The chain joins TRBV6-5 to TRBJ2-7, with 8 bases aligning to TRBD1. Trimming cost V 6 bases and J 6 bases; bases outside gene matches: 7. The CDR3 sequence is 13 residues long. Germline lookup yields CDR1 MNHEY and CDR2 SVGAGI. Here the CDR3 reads CASRRQGRAEQYF. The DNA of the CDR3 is TGTGCCAGCAGACGACAGGGGCGGGCCGAGCAGTACTTC.

The CDR3, as DNA: TGTGCCAGCAGTGACTCTAGGGGGCTAGAGACCCAGTACTTC. Its translation is CASSDSRGLETQYF. The chain is built from TRBV6-4 and TRBJ2-5; 7 bases match TRBD1. This CDR3 contains 14 residues. Germline assignment: CDR1 MRHNA and CDR2 SNTAGT. J lost 4 bases, V lost 0 bases, and 2 bases had no gene match.

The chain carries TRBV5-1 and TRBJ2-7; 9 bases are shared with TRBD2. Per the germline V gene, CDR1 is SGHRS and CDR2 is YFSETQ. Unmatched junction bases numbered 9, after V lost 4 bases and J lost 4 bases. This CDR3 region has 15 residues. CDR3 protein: CASSTAGTSFYEQYF. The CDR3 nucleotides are TGCGCCAGCAGCACAGCCGGGACTAGCTTTTACGAGCAGTACTTC.

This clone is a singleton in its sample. CDR3 in amino acids: CASSFSGQYYEQYF. As DNA, the CDR3 is TGTGCCAGCAGTTTCTCAGGACAGTACTACGAGCAGTACTTC. The V gene is TRBV27, the J gene TRBJ2-7, with D tentatively TRBD1 (6 bases). This CDR3 has 14 amino acids. V lost 3 bases and J 3 bases, leaving 12 bases between the germline ends. CDR1 and CDR2 from the germline V gene are MNHEY and SMNVEV (reference sequence).

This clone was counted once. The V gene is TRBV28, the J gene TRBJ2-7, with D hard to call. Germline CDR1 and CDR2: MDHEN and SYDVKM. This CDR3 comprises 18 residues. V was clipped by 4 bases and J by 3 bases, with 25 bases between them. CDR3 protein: CASSSLPPRSRSVYEQYF. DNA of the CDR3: TGTGCCAGCAGTTCCCTTCCTCCCCGCTCGCGGAGCGTCTACGAGCAGTACTTC.

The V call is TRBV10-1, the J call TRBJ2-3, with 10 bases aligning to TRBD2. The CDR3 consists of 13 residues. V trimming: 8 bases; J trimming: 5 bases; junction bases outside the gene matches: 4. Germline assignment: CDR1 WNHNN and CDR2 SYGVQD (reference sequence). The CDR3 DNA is TGCGCCAGCGGGGAGCGGGGGGGAGATACGCAGTATTTT. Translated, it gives CASGERGGDTQYF.

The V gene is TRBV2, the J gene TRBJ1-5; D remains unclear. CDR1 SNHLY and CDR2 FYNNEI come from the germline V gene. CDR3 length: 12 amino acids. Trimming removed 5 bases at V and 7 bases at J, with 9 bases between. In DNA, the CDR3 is TGTGCCAGCAGTCCAGGTAAACAGCCCCAGCATTTT. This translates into CASSPGKQPQHF. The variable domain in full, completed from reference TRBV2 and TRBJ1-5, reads EPEVTQTPSHQVTQMGQEVILRCVPISNHLYFYWYRQILGQKVEFLVSFYNNEISEKSEIFDDQFSVERPDGSNFTLKIRSTKLEDSAMYFCASSPGKQPQHFGDGTRLSIL.

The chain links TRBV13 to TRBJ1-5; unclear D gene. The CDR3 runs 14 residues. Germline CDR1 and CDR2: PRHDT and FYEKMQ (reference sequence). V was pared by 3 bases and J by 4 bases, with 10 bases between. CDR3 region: CASSLTSENQPQHF. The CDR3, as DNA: TGTGCCAGCAGCTTGACCAGCGAGAATCAGCCCCAGCATTTT.